The next 7 T cell receptor beta chains were all read from a single sample in a study of cytomegalovirus exposure and HLA in healthy donors. PCR was performed using 60 Vbeta and 13 Jbeta primers. The protocol was immunoSEQ multiplex PCR, while the TCRdb copy is restricted to in-frame clones and leaves out a portion. The sample yields about 140,000 clones, around 65% seen once. Sequencing was done on a sample of PBMCs. These TCRs come from a woman aged 55 to 70 in good health and CMV-seronegative.

The V and J genes are TRBV7-2 and TRBJ2-7, with D tentatively TRBD2 (5 bases). Trimming shortened V by 4 bases and J by 0 bases, and 19 bases separated the two germline ends. Germline V gene sequence: CDR1 SGHTA, CDR2 FQGNSA. This CDR3 comprises 17 residues. The CDR3: CASSSPNTSGPSYEQYF. For the CDR3, the DNA is TGTGCCAGCAGCTCACCTAATACGAGCGGCCCCTCCTACGAGCAGTACTTC.

The chain links TRBV1 to TRBJ1-2; the table's D gene call, TRBD1, was not cross checked with the DNA. TRBV1 is a pseudogene locus. The CDR3 is made up of 18 amino acids. Here the CDR3 reads CTSSQGRQGAQLGYGYTF. DNA of the CDR3: TGCACCAGCAGCCAAGGAAGACAGGGGGCGCAACTCGGCTATGGCTACACCTTC.

J is TRBJ2-7 and V is TRBV29-1; 9 bases map to TRBD1. V shed 6 bases, J shed 4 bases, and the junction held 10 bases outside the gene matches. The CDR3 spans 14 residues. Germline CDR1 reads SQVTM; CDR2 reads ANQGSEA. The CDR3 nucleotides are TGCAGCGTCGGAGGTGGACAGGGGCGGTACGAGCAGTACTTC. Its protein is CSVGGGQGRYEQYF.

Note on this clone: Germline and junction disagree at one end, which may indicate a read error. The chain carries TRBV7-9 and TRBJ2-1, with 14 bases that match TRBD2. CDR3 length: 16 residues. CDR1 SEHNR and CDR2 FQNEAQ come from the germline V gene (reference sequence). CDR3 sequence reads: CSSSWGTSGSIDEQFF. The CDR3 nucleotides are TGTTCCAGCAGCTGGGGGACTAGCGGGAGTATCGATGAGCAGTTCTTC.

This clone has a handful of counts. This chain links TRBV7-9 with TRBJ1-4; D perhaps matches TRBD1 (5 bases). The CDR3 runs 13 residues. Between the trimmed V and J ends, which lost 5 bases and 8 bases, there was a span of 12 bases. The V gene's germline CDR1 is SEHNR and CDR2 FQNEAQ (reference sequence). The CDR3 sequence is CASSPQGSEKLFF. The DNA for the CDR3 is TGTGCCAGCAGCCCCCAGGGTAGCGAAAAACTGTTTTTT.

The chain combines TRBV5-1 with TRBJ2-5; 8 bases are a match to TRBD1. J lost 2 bases, V lost 0 bases, and 9 bases had no gene match. The germline CDR1 and CDR2 sequences are SGHRS and YFSETQ. The CDR3 length is 17 residues. As DNA, the CDR3 is TGCGCCAGCAGCTTGGCCAGGACAGGGCCCGGACAAGAGACCCAGTACTTC. It is translated as CASSLARTGPGQETQYF.

This clone has a handful of counts. The chain uses TRBV6-5 and TRBJ1-1, with a weak D call TRBD1 (6 bases). The V end lost 5 bases, the J end lost 5 bases, and 15 bases lay between the germline ends. This CDR3 has 14 amino acids. Germline CDR1 and CDR2: MNHEY and SVGAGI. CDR3 loop: CASSLRGGLTEAFF. The CDR3 DNA is TGTGCCAGCAGTCTTCGGGGGGGGCTTACTGAAGCTTTCTTT.